One and the same sample provided the 14 T cell receptor beta chains below, sequenced in a study of blood T cell repertoires in COVID-19. The table came from immunoSEQ multiplex PCR; TCRdb's copy has only in-frame clones and leaves some out. The sample lists 100,000 to 150,000 clones, 80% to 90% occurring once. Sequenced material: peripheral blood. The receptors were gathered from an older man with active or convalescent COVID-19.

The V call is TRBV12-5, the J call TRBJ2-1, with D maybe TRBD2 (6 bases). This CDR3 is built from 17 residues. Germline CDR1 and CDR2: LGHNT and FRNRAP. Trimming shortened V by 5 bases and J by 5 bases, and 22 bases separated the two germline ends. The CDR3 protein is CASGPNRGTFANNEQFF. CDR3 DNA: TGTGCTAGTGGTCCCAACCGGGGGACCTTTGCTAACAATGAGCAGTTCTTC.

This chain links TRBV3-1 (or the pseudogene TRBV3-2) with TRBJ1-5, with D unclear. This CDR3 comprises 12 residues. Deletions cut 3 bases from V and 2 bases from J, with 2 bases between. CDR1 and CDR2 (germline): LGHDT, YNNKEL (reference sequence). CDR3 in amino acids: CASSHGNQPQHF. CDR3 DNA sequence: TGTGCCAGCAGCCACGGCAATCAGCCCCAGCATTTT.

The chain is built from TRBV10-2 and TRBJ2-2; TRBD1 agrees at 7 bases. The germline V gene has CDR1 WSHSY and CDR2 SAAADI. Losses at the gene ends were 3 bases for V and 5 bases for J; bases not matched to a gene: 0. The CDR3 spans 13 residues. CDR3 nucleotides: TGCGCCAGCAGTGAACAGGGGACCGGGGAGCTGTTTTTT. Its translation is CASSEQGTGELFF.

V is TRBV28 and J is TRBJ1-3; 8 bases are shared with TRBD1. CDR3 size: 15 residues. Trimming cost V 6 bases and J 2 bases; bases outside gene matches: 6. The germline CDR1 and CDR2 sequences are MDHEN and SYDVKM. The CDR3 DNA is TGTGCCAGCAGCCCAGGGGGCGAACCTGGAAACACCATATATTTT. Protein product: CASSPGGEPGNTIYF.

The chain employs TRBV29-1 and TRBJ2-5, with 8 bases that match TRBD1. Looked up from germline, CDR1 is SQVTM and CDR2 is ANQGSEA. This CDR3 contains 14 residues. V gave up 8 bases and J gave up 5 bases; unmatched junction bases: 13. The CDR3 is CSPPRAGGRETQYF. The CDR3 nucleotides read TGCAGCCCCCCCCGGGCAGGGGGCCGGGAGACCCAGTACTTC.

This chain links TRBV7-6 with TRBJ2-3; no clear D. CDR3 length: 11 amino acids. V was shortened by 3 bases and J by 6 bases, with 4 bases between the two germline ends. Germline V CDR1 and CDR2: SGHVS, FNYEAQ. In DNA form, the CDR3 reads TGTGCCAGCAGCTTGAGTGATACGCAGTATTTT. Its protein product is CASSLSDTQYF.

This clone was picked up a small number of times. The gene calls are TRBV7-2 and TRBJ2-2, with 7 bases fitting TRBD2. Germline CDR1 is SGHTA and CDR2 is FQGNSA. The CDR3 consists of 15 residues. With V trimmed by 7 bases and J by 7 bases, 12 bases remained unmatched. This CDR3 is CASTPGGSTLGELFF. As DNA, the CDR3 is TGTGCCAGCACCCCGGGGGGATCCACTCTCGGGGAGCTGTTTTTT.

The chain is built from TRBV5-1 and TRBJ1-1; possible D gene TRBD1, 6 bases. Trimming removed 2 bases at V and 3 bases at J, with 14 bases between. Germline lookup yields CDR1 SGHRS and CDR2 YFSETQ. This CDR3 comprises 15 residues. The CDR3 DNA reads as TGCGCCAGCAGCTTACAGACAGGAGCGGACACTGAAGCTTTCTTT. Protein sequence: CASSLQTGADTEAFF. Full variable domain (rest looked up from reference TRBV5-1 and TRBJ1-1): KAGVTQTPRYLIKTRGQQVTLSCSPISGHRSVSWYQQTPGQGLQFLFEYFSETQRNKGNFPGRFSGRQFSNSRSEMNVSTLELGDSALYLCASSLQTGADTEAFFGQGTRLTVV.

V is TRBV4-2 and J is TRBJ2-7; 14 bases map to TRBD2. The germline V gene encodes CDR1 LGHNA and CDR2 YNFKEQ. The trim removed 3 bases at V and 3 bases at J, leaving 4 bases unmatched. The CDR3 has 16 amino acids. The CDR3 coding sequence is TGTGCCAGCAGCCAGGGGGGACTAGCGGGGGACTACGAGCAGTACTTC. It is translated as CASSQGGLAGDYEQYF.

The chain carries TRBV5-3 and TRBJ1-2; a weak D match, TRBD1 (5 bases). TRBV5-3 is known as an ORF, though its function is uncertain. The CDR3 loop spans 15 amino acids. Trimming took 4 bases from V and 1 from J, leaving 14 bases between them. The CDR3 sequence is CARSRGEGFNYGYTF. The CDR3, as DNA: TGTGCCAGAAGCCGAGGGGAGGGTTTTAACTATGGCTACACCTTC.

The gene calls are TRBV7-2 and TRBJ2-1; 10 nucleotides line up with TRBD1. The CDR3 covers 16 residues. V was clipped by 5 bases and J by 9 bases; unmatched bases: 13. CDR1 is SGHTA, CDR2 FQGNSA, per germline. Here the CDR3 reads CASSPISGTGAGEQFF. CDR3 DNA: TGTGCCAGCAGCCCTATCTCCGGGACAGGGGCCGGTGAGCAGTTCTTC.

The genes are TRBV7-3 and TRBJ2-1, with D possibly being TRBD1 (6 bases). V was pared by 1 base and J by 9 bases, with 10 bases between. Germline V gene sequence: CDR1 SGHTA, CDR2 FQGTGA. The CDR3 runs 13 residues. In DNA form, the CDR3 reads TGTGCCAGCAGCTTAATGGGGGCAGGTGAGCAGTTCTTC. As protein: CASSLMGAGEQFF.

In its sample, this clone was seen a few times. This sequence joins TRBV5-8 and TRBJ2-7; TRBD1 matches 10 bases. Losses at the gene ends were 0 bases for V and 7 bases for J; bases not matched to a gene: 7. Looked up from germline, CDR1 is SGHTS and CDR2 is YDEGEE. The CDR3 spans 15 residues. CDR3 residues: CASSLGDRGHSEQYF. DNA of the CDR3: TGTGCCAGCAGCTTGGGGGACAGGGGACATTCAGAGCAGTACTTC.

The chain is built from TRBV5-1 and TRBJ1-1; D is perhaps TRBD1 (6 bases). The CDR3 has 15 residues. Germline V lookup: CDR1 SGHRS, CDR2 YFSETQ. V was trimmed by 0 bases and J by 7 bases, leaving 16 bases between them. In DNA, the CDR3 is TGCGCCAGCAGCTTGGTGGCAGGGGCTAGGGGTGAAGCTTTCTTT. This codes for CASSLVAGARGEAFF. Full variable domain (outside the CDR3, taken from reference TRBV5-1 and TRBJ1-1): KAGVTQTPRYLIKTRGQQVTLSCSPISGHRSVSWYQQTPGQGLQFLFEYFSETQRNKGNFPGRFSGRQFSNSRSEMNVSTLELGDSALYLCASSLVAGARGEAFFGQGTRLTVV.